This TCR beta chain was sequenced during a study of regulatory T cells in long-lasting Graves disease. About the research overall: Persistent Graves' disease required over 5 years of antithyroid drugs and positive TSH receptor antibodies. Whole-study findings and limits: Persistent disease preferred TRBV28, TRBJ1-2 and TRBJ2-5; new disease, TRBV20-1 and TRBJ2-1. In persistent patients, shared public clonotypes (more than 2,500) outnumbered those in new patients (approximately 970).

Researchers made TCR beta libraries by using iRepertoire HTBI primers and running Arm-PCR on CDR3 regions. TCRdb reprocessed the multiplex PCR reads with MiXCR, giving one entry per CDR3 protein. The sample lists roughly 500,000 distinct CDR3 sequences; roughly 20% were seen once. Details on this clonotype: Its target is unknown.

Time point denoted: persistent/refractory GD, antithyroid drugs over 5 years with positive TRAb. PBMCs provided the RNA from which the TCR library was made. The CDR3 spans 15 residues. CDR1 MDHEN and CDR2 SYDVKM come from the germline V gene. V was clipped by 4 bases and J by 1 base, with 11 bases between them. The gene calls are TRBV28 and TRBJ2-4; D is uncertain. The specimen was peripheral blood mononuclear cells (PBMCs), collected when the disease was refractory, from a patient treated with antithyroid drugs. The clonotype was recovered from a female donor with Graves disease. CDR3 coding DNA: TGTGCCAGCAGTTCGATGGGGATGGCCAAAAACATTCAGTACTTC. Amino acid sequence: CASSSMGMAKNIQYF.